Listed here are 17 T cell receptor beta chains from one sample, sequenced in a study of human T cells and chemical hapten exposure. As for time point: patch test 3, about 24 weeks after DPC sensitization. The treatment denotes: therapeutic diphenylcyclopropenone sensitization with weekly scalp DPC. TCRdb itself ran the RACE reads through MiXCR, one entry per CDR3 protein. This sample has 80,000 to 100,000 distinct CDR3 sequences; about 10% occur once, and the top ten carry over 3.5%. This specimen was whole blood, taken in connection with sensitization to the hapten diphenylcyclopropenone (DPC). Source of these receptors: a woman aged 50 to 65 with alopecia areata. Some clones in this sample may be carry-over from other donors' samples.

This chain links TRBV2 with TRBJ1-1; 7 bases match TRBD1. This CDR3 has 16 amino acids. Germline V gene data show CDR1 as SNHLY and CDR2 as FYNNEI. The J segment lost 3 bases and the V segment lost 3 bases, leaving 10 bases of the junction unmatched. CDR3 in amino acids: CASSDGRGQSDTEAFF. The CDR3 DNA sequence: TGTGCCAGCAGTGATGGGAGGGGGCAAAGTGACACTGAAGCTTTCTTT.

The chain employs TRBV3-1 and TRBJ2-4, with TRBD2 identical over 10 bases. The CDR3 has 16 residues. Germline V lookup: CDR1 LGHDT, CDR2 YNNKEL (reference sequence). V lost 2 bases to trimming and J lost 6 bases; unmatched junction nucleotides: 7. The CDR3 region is CASSQTSGRAGNIQYF. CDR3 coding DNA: TGTGCCAGCAGCCAAACCAGCGGGAGGGCCGGAAACATTCAGTACTTC.

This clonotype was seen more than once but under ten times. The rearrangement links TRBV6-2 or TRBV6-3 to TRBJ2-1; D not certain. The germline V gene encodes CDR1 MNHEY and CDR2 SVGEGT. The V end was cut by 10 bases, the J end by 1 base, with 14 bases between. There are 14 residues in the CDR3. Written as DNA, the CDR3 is TGTGCCATCAATCGGGCAGGATCCTACAATGAGCAGTTCTTC. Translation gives CAINRAGSYNEQFF.

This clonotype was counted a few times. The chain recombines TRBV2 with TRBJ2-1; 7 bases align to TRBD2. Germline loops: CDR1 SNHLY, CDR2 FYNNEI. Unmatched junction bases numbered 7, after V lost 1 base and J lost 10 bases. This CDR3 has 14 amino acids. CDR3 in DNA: TGTGCCAGCAGTGAAGATAGTAGGGGAGGGGAGCAGTTCTTC. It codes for CASSEDSRGGEQFF.

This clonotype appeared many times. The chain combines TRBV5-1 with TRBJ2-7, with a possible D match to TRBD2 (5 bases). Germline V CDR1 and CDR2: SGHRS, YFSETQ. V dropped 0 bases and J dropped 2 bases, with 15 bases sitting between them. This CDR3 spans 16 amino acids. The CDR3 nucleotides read TGCGCCAGCAGCTTGGGGCTGACTACTACCGCCTACGAGCAGTACTTC. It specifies CASSLGLTTTAYEQYF.

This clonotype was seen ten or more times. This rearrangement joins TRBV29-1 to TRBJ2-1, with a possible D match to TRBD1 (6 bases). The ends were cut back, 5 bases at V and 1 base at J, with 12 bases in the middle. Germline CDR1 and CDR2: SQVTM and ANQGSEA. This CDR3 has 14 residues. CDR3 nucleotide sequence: TGCAGCGTTTGGGGGCGTAGTTCCTACAATGAGCAGTTCTTC. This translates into CSVWGRSSYNEQFF.

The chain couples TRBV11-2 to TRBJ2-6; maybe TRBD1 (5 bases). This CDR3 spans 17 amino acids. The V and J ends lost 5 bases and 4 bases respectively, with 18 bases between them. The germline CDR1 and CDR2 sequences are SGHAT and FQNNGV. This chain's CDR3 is CASSLRVSPSGANVLTF. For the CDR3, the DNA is TGTGCCAGCAGCCTCAGGGTTTCTCCCTCCGGGGCCAACGTCCTGACTTTC.

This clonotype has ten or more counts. The CDR3: CASTTGSIKNIQYF. The CDR3, as DNA: TGTGCCAGCACCACAGGGAGTATCAAAAACATTCAGTACTTC. V is TRBV12-3 or TRBV12-4 and J is TRBJ2-4, with D perhaps TRBD1 (6 bases). Trimming shortened V by 7 bases and J by 3 bases, and 13 bases separated the two germline ends. There are 14 residues in the CDR3.

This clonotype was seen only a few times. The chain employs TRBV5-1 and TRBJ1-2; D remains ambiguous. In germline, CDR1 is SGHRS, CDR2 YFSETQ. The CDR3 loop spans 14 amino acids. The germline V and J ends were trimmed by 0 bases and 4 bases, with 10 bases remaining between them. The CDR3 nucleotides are TGCGCCAGCAGCTTGGACATCCAACTCTATGGCTACACCTTC. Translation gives CASSLDIQLYGYTF.

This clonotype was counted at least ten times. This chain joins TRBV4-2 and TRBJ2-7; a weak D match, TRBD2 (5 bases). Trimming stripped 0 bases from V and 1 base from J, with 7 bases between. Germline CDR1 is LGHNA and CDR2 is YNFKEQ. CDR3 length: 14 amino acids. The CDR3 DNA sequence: TGTGCCAGCAGCCAAGATGAGGGTTCCTACGAGCAGTACTTC. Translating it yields CASSQDEGSYEQYF.

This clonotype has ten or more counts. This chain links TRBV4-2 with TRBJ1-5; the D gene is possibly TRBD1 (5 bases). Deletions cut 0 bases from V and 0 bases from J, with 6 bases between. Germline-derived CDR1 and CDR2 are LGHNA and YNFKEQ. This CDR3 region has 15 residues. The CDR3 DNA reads TGTGCCAGCAGCCAAGACAGGGCTAGCAATCAGCCCCAGCATTTT. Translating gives CASSQDRASNQPQHF.

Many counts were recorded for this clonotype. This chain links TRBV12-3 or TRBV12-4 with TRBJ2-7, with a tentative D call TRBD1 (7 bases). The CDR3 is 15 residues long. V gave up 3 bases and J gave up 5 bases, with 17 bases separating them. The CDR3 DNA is TGTGCCAGCAGTTTTCGCGGGACAGTCAAGGACGAGCAGTACTTC. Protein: CASSFRGTVKDEQYF.

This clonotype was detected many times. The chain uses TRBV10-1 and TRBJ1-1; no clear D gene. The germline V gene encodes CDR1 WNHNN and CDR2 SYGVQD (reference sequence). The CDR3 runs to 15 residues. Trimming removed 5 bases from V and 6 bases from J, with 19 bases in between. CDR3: CASSNRQEPWPEAFF. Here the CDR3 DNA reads TGCGCCAGCAGTAATAGGCAGGAACCTTGGCCTGAAGCTTTCTTT.

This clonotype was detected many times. CDR3 sequence: CASSPQEAYYNEQFF. Here the CDR3 DNA reads TGTGCCAGCAGCCCGCAAGAGGCGTACTACAATGAGCAGTTCTTC. The chain joins TRBV6-6 to TRBJ2-1, with unresolved D. V was cut by 6 bases and J by 3 bases, with 15 bases left in between. CDR1 MNHNY and CDR2 SVGAGI come from the germline V gene (reference sequence). CDR3 length: 15 residues.

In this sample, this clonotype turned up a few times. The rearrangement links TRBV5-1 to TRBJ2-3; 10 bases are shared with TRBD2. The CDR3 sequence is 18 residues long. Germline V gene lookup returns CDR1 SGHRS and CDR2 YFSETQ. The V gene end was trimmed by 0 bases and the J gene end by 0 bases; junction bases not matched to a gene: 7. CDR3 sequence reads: CASSLALAGVDSTDTQYF. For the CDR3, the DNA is TGCGCCAGCAGCTTGGCGCTAGCGGGAGTGGATAGCACAGATACGCAGTATTTT.

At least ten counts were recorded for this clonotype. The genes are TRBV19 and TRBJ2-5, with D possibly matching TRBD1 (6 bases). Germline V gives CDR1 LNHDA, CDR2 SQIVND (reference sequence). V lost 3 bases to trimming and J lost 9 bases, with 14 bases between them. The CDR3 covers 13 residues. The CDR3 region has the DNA TGTGCCAGTAGTATCGCAGGGGTCAGGGCCCAGTACTTC. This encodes CASSIAGVRAQYF.

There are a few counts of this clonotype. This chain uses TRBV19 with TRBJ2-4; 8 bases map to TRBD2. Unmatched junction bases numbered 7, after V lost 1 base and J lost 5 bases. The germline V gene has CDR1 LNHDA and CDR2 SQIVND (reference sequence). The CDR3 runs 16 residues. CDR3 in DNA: TGTGCCAGTAGTATAGGAGTCCCGGGAGGGGAAAACATTCAGTACTTC. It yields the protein CASSIGVPGGENIQYF. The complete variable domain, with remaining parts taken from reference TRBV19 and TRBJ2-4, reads DGGITQSPKYLFRKEGQNVTLSCEQNLNHDAMYWYRQDPGQGLRLIYYSQIVNDFQKGDIAEGYSVSREKKESFPLTVTSAQKNPTAFYLCASSIGVPGGENIQYFGAGTRLSVL.